This TCR beta chain was identified during a study of blood T cell repertoires in COVID-19. This CDR3 comprises 14 residues. CDR1 and CDR2 (germline): PRHDT, FYEKMQ (reference sequence). V was trimmed by 8 bases and J by 0 bases, leaving 11 bases between them. A few counts support this clone. Data came from immunoSEQ multiplex PCR; TCRdb stores just in-frame clones and leaves some out. The sample holds a few hundred thousand clones; about 88% are singletons and the top ten take over 6%. The chain is built from TRBV13 and TRBJ1-3, with D uncertain. This TCR derives from a woman in her 70s with active or convalescent COVID-19. Sample: peripheral blood. The CDR3: CASVRRFSGNTIYF. The DNA for the CDR3 is TGTGCCAGCGTCCGCAGATTCTCTGGAAACACCATATATTTT. The whole variable domain, filled in from reference TRBV13 and TRBJ1-3, reads AAGVIQSPRHLIKEKRETATLKCYPIPRHDTVYWYQQGPGQDPQFLISFYEKMQSDKGSIPDRFSAQQFSDYHSELNMSSLELGDSALYFCASVRRFSGNTIYFGEGSWLTVV.